This is a list of T cell receptor beta chains from one sample in a study of T cells in Graves' hyperthyroidism and ophthalmopathy. TCRdb recomputed calls from the multiplex PCR reads with MiXCR, one row per CDR3 protein. The sample consists of roughly 380,000 distinct CDR3 sequences, approximately 15% of them appearing once. The sequenced sample consisted of blood. Receptors were obtained from a woman aged 55-69 years with Graves' hyperthyroidism. Each CDR3 is given with its conserved first and last residue. The D gene is left open where the match is weak. For some rows the clone size is stated as once, few or many, or as a class when expanded; others skip it.

v_call	d_call	j_call	clone_size	cdr3_nt	cdr3_aa
TRBV20-1	TRBD2	TRBJ2-1	many	TGCAGTGCTAGTCCTAGCGGCTACTACAATGAGCAGTTCTTC	CSASPSGYYNEQFF
TRBV30	TRBD2	TRBJ2-7	-	TGTGCCTGGAGTGTACGTCACAGCGGGAGTCGATCCTACGAGCAGTACTTC	CAWSVRHSGSRSYEQYF
TRBV18	TRBD2	TRBJ2-1	many	TGTGCCAGCTCACCTGGGACTAGCGGGGCGAGTGAGCAGTTCTTC	CASSPGTSGASEQFF
TRBV20-1	-	TRBJ2-1	-	TGCAGTGCAAAGGGACACCAAACCTACGAGCAGTTCTTC	CSAKGHQTYEQFF
TRBV15	TRBD1	TRBJ1-5	many	TGTGCCACCAGCAGAGATCAGGGACAGGGGTATTGGCCCCAGCATTTT	CATSRDQGQGYWPQHF
TRBV2	TRBD2	TRBJ2-5	many	TGTGCCAGCAGTGTTAGCGGGACGGAGACCCAGTACTTC	CASSVSGTETQYF
TRBV4-1	-	TRBJ2-1	-	TGCGCCAGCAGCCTCAGATTTATGGATGAGCAGTTCTTC	CASSLRFMDEQFF
TRBV28	-	TRBJ1-1	many	TGTGCCAGCATCCCGGGCCACCAGAACGCTGAAGCTTTCTTT	CASIPGHQNAEAFF
TRBV7-9	-	TRBJ2-6	-	TGTGCCAGCAGCACAGGGAGAGGGGCCAACGTCCTGACTTTC	CASSTGRGANVLTF
TRBV7-9	-	TRBJ1-1	-	TGTGCCAGCAGCTTAGCGGACAATTCTGAAGCTTTCTTT	CASSLADNSEAFF
TRBV11-3	-	TRBJ2-1	-	TGTGCCAGCAGCTTAGCGGTCCTTTACCAGCAGTTCTTC	CASSLAVLYQQFF
TRBV15	TRBD2	TRBJ2-7	many	TGTGCCACCAGCAGAGGAGGGCAGGGGACTAGCGGAGCCTACGAGCAGTACTTC	CATSRGGQGTSGAYEQYF
TRBV9	-	TRBJ2-2	-	TGTGCCAGCAGCAAACTAGCCACGAACACCGGGGAGCTGTTTTTT	CASSKLATNTGELFF
TRBV20-1	TRBD1	TRBJ1-2	few	TGCAGTGCTGGACAGGTTCGCGATGGCTACACCTTC	CSAGQVRDGYTF
TRBV20-1	-	TRBJ2-7	many	TGCAGTGCTAGAGCCTACAGGGTGTCGCGAGAGCAGTACTTC	CSARAYRVSREQYF
TRBV7-9	TRBD1	TRBJ2-4	-	TGTGCCAGCAGGCTCGGACAGGGCGGCAAAAACATTCAGTACTTC	CASRLGQGGKNIQYF
TRBV5-1	TRBD1	TRBJ1-2	many	TGCGCCAGCAGCTTGGCAGGGGGCGTGCTCGATGGCTACACCTTC	CASSLAGGVLDGYTF
TRBV28	-	TRBJ1-4	many	TGTGCCAGCAGTAACGACAGGTTCTCAACTAATGAAAAACTGTTTTTT	CASSNDRFSTNEKLFF
TRBV19	TRBD1	TRBJ1-1	many	TGTGCCAGTATTAGGGACAGACTTGACACTGAAGCTTTCTTT	CASIRDRLDTEAFF
TRBV29-1	-	TRBJ1-2	many	TGCAGCGTTGAAGAGTCGCGGTACTATGGCTACACCTTC	CSVEESRYYGYTF
TRBV20-1	TRBD2	TRBJ2-1	many	TGCAGTGCTAGAGATGCGGTAGCGGGGAGGTTAGATGAGCAGTTCTTC	CSARDAVAGRLDEQFF
TRBV5-6	TRBD1	TRBJ2-7	few	TGTGCCAGCAGCGGAGGGACAGGGTACCACGAGCAGTACTTC	CASSGGTGYHEQYF